This T cell receptor (beta chain) was identified in a study of blood T cell repertoires in COVID-19. From germline, CDR1 is GTSNPN and CDR2 SVGIG (reference sequence). The CDR3 consists of 12 residues. As originally analysed: Quantification of nucleated cells was approximated via reference gene primer amplification. Only in-frame clones appear in the TCRdb table, and some are missing; sequencing was by immunoSEQ multiplex PCR. Clone size and V and J calls were adopted from that table, with D and trimming inferred from the DNA. The table shows approximately 130,000 clones, with roughly 89% occurring only once.

This clonotype originated in a woman aged 45 to 65 with acute or convalescent COVID-19. The V gene is TRBV30, the J gene TRBJ1-4, with D unclear. The specimen was peripheral blood. The CDR3 bases are TGTGCGACCCCCGCGGGAGGCGAAAAACTGTTTTTT. This encodes CATPAGGEKLFF.